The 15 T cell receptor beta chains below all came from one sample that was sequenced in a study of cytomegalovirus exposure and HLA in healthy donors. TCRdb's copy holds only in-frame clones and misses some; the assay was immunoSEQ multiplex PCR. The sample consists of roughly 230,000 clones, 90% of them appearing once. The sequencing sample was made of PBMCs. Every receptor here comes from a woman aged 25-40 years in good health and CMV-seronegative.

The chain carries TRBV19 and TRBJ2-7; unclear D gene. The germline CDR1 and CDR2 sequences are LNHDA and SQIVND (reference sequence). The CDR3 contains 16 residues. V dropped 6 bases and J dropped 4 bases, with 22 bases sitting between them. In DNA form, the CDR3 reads TGTGCCAGTAGCACCACCCTATTGTCCGCGAGGTACGAGCAGTACTTC. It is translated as CASSTTLLSARYEQYF.

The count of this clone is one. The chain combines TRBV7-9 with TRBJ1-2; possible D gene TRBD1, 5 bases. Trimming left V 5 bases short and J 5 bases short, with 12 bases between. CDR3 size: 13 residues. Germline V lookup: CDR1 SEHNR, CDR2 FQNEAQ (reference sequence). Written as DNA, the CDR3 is TGTGCCAGCAGCGCAAGGGACGGATATGGCTACACCTTC. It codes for CASSARDGYGYTF.

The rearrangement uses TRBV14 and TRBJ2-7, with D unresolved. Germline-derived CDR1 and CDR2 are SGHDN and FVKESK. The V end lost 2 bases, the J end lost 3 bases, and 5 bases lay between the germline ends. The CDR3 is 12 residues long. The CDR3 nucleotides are TGTGCCAGCAGCCAATACGTCTACGAGCAGTACTTC. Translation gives CASSQYVYEQYF. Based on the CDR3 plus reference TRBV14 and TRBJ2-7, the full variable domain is EAGVTQFPSHSVIEKGQTVTLRCDPISGHDNLYWYRRVMGKEIKFLLHFVKESKQDESGMPNNRFLAERTGGTYSTLKVQPAELEDSGVYFCASSQYVYEQYFGPGTRLTVT.

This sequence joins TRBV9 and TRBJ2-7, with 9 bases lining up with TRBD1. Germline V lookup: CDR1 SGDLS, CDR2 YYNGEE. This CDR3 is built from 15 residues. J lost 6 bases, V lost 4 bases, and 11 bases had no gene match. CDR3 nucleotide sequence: TGTGCCAGCAGCTCCGGGACAGGGCCTCAGTTCGAGCAGTACTTC. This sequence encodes CASSSGTGPQFEQYF.

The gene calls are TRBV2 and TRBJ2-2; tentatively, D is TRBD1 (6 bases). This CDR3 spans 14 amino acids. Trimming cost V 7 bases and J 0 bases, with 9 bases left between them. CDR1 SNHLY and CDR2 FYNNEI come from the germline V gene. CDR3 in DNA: TGTGCCAGCAAACAGGGTTCGAACACCGGGGAGCTGTTTTTT. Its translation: CASKQGSNTGELFF.

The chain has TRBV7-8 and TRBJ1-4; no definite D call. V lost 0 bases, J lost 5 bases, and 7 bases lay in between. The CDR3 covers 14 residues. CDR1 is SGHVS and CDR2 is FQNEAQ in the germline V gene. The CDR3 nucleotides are TGTGCCAGCAGCTTAGCCGTGGGGAATGAAAAACTGTTTTTT. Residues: CASSLAVGNEKLFF.

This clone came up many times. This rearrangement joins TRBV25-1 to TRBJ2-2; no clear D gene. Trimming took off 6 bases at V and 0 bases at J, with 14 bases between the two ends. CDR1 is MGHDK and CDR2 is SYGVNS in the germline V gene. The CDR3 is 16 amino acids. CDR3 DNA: TGTGCCAGCAGCTCCGTGGTGGCGGCGAACACCGGGGAGCTGTTTTTT. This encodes CASSSVVAANTGELFF. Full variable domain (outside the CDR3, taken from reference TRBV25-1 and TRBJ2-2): EADIYQTPRYLVIGTGKKITLECSQTMGHDKMYWYQQDPGMELHLIHYSYGVNSTEKGDLSSESTVSRIRTEHFPLTLESARPSHTSQYLCASSSVVAANTGELFFGEGSRLTVL.

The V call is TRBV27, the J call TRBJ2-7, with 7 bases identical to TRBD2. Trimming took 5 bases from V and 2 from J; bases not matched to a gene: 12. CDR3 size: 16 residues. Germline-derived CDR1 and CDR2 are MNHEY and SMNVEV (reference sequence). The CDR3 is CASSPFYREVTYEQYF. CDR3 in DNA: TGTGCCAGCAGTCCCTTTTATCGGGAGGTGACCTACGAGCAGTACTTC.

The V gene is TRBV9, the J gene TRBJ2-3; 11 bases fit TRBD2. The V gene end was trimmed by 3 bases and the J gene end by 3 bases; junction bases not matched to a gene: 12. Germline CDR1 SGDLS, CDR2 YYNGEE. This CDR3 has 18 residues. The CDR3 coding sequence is TGTGCCAGCAGCGGTGCACCGCCACGACTAGCGGGGACAGATACGCAGTATTTT. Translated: CASSGAPPRLAGTDTQYF.

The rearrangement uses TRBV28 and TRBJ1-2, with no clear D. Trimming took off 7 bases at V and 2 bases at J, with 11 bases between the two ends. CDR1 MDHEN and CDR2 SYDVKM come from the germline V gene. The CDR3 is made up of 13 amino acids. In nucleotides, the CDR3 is TGTGCCAGCACCGTTCCGGGAAACTATGGCTACACCTTC. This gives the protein CASTVPGNYGYTF.

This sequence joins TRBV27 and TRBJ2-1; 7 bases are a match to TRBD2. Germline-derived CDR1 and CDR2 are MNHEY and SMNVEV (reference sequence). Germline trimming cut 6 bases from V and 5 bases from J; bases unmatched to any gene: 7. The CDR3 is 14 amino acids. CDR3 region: CASSFPGLNNEQFF. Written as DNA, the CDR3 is TGTGCCAGCAGCTTCCCGGGACTAAACAATGAGCAGTTCTTC.

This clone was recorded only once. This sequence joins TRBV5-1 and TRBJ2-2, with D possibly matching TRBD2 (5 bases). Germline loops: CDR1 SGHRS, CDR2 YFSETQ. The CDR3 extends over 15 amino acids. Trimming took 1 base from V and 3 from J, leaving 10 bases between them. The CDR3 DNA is TGCGCCAGCAGCTTGACCCAACTAGACACCGGGGAGCTGTTTTTT. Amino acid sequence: CASSLTQLDTGELFF.

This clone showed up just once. The CDR3 nucleotides are TGTGCCAGCAGCCCAAGGACAGGGCCTAATCAGCCCCAGCATTTT. Its translation: CASSPRTGPNQPQHF. The chain recombines TRBV7-2 with TRBJ1-5, with TRBD1 matching 8 bases. CDR1 and CDR2 from the germline V gene are SGHTA and FQGNSA. The length of the CDR3 is 15 residues. The J segment lost 4 bases and the V segment lost 5 bases, leaving 7 bases of the junction unmatched.

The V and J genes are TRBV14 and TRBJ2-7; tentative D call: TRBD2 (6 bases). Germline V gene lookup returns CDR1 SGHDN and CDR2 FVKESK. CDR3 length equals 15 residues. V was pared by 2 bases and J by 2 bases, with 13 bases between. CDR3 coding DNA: TGTGCCAGCAGCCAAAGTCAGGGAGGAACCTACGAGCAGTACTTC. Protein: CASSQSQGGTYEQYF.

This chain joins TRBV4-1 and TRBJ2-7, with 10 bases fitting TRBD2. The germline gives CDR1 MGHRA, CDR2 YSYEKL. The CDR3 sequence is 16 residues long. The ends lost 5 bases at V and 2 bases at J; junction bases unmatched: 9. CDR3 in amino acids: CASSSPDLAGAYEQYF. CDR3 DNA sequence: TGCGCCAGCAGCTCCCCGGATCTAGCGGGAGCCTACGAGCAGTACTTC.